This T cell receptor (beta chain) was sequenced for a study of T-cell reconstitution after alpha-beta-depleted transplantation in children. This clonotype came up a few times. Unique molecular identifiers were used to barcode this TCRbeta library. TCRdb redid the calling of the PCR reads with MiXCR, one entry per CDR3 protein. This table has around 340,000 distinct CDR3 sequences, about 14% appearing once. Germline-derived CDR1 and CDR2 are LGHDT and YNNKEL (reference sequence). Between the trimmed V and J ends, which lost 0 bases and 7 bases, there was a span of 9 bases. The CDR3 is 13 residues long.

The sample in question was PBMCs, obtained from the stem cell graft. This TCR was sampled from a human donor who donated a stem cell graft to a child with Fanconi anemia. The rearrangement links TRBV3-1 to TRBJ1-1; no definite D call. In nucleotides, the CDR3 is TGTGCCAGCAGCCAAGATGGTCGGATTGAAGCTTTCTTT. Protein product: CASSQDGRIEAFF. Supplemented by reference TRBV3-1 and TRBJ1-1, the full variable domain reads DTAVSQTPKYLVTQMGNDKSIKCEQNLGHDTMYWYKQDSKKFLKIMFSYNNKELIINETVPNRFSPKSPDKAHLNLHINSLELGDSAVYFCASSQDGRIEAFFGQGTRLTVV.